The 9 T cell receptor beta chains listed next were all sequenced from one sample in a study of T-cell reconstitution after alpha-beta-depleted transplantation in children. Unique molecular identifiers tagged the TCRbeta library. TCRdb itself ran the PCR reads through MiXCR, one entry per CDR3 protein. The profile shows 17,000 or so distinct CDR3 sequences, around 12% of them singletons. The sequences come from PBMCs, mostly from graft donor cells, collected 180 days after TCRalphabeta/CD19-depleted stem cell transplant. Receptor source: a boy younger than two who had a stem cell transplant for Wiskott-Aldrich syndrome, so the T cells may come from the graft donor.

The chain couples TRBV7-9 to TRBJ1-2; 8 bases agree with TRBD1. The CDR3 is made up of 14 amino acids. V was clipped by 7 bases and J by 2 bases; unmatched bases: 6. Germline values: CDR1 SEHNR, CDR2 FQNEAQ (reference sequence). The CDR3 reads CASTLTGVNYGYTF. DNA for the CDR3: TGTGCCAGCACCCTGACAGGGGTAAACTATGGCTACACCTTC. Complete variable domain (other parts from reference TRBV7-9 and TRBJ1-2): DTGVSQNPRHKITKRGQNVTFRCDPISEHNRLYWYRQTLGQGPEFLTYFQNEAQLEKSRLLSDRFSAERPKGSFSTLEIQRTEQGDSAMYLCASTLTGVNYGYTFGSGTRLTVV.

This clonotype was seen ten or more times. This chain joins TRBV5-1 and TRBJ2-1; 8 nucleotides line up with TRBD2. CDR3 size: 16 residues. Losses at the gene ends were 3 bases for V and 9 bases for J; bases not matched to a gene: 14. CDR1 and CDR2 from the germline V gene are SGHRS and YFSETQ. CDR3 region: CASSSDPGLVLSEQFF. CDR3 DNA sequence: TGCGCCAGCAGCTCGGACCCGGGACTAGTCCTCAGTGAGCAGTTCTTC.

J is TRBJ2-2 and V is TRBV24-1, with D possibly being TRBD1 (5 bases). This CDR3 is 13 amino acids long. Trimming removed 7 bases at V and 8 bases at J, with 13 bases between. Germline-derived CDR1 and CDR2 are KGHDR and SFDVKD. CDR3 nucleotides: TGTGCCACCAGAGCAGGGTTGGTGGGGGAGCTGTTTTTT. Translating gives CATRAGLVGELFF.

This clonotype was recorded at least ten times. The rearrangement joins TRBV27 to TRBJ2-3; the match to TRBD1 covers 7 bases. Germline V gene data show CDR1 as MNHEY and CDR2 as SMNVEV (reference sequence). CDR3 length equals 16 residues. Germline trimming cut 6 bases from V and 1 base from J; bases unmatched to any gene: 10. CDR3 DNA sequence: TGTGCCAGCAGCCGAGAATCAGGGGGTGGCACAGATACGCAGTATTTT. This encodes CASSRESGGGTDTQYF.

This clonotype was observed a handful of times. The chain carries TRBV21-1 and TRBJ2-7; TRBD2 is the table's D call, not checked against the DNA. TRBV21-1 is a known pseudogene. The CDR3 runs to 15 residues. CDR3 residues: CASSTGLAEEYEQYF. CDR3 nucleotides: TGTGCCAGCAGCACGGGACTAGCGGAGGAATACGAGCAGTACTTC.

In this sample, this clonotype is medium-sized (0.01 to 0.1%). The rearrangement uses TRBV6-5 and TRBJ1-5; 7 nucleotides align to TRBD1. The CDR3 covers 21 residues. In germline, CDR1 is MNHEY, CDR2 SVGAGI. The V and J ends lost 2 bases and 1 base, in that order; junction bases with no gene match: 20. The CDR3 here is CASSYPLRTYRGSESNQPQHF. CDR3 nucleotide sequence: TGTGCCAGCAGTTACCCACTTAGGACTTACAGGGGATCAGAGAGCAATCAGCCCCAGCATTTT.

This clonotype was seen only a few times. The chain links TRBV12-3 or TRBV12-4 to TRBJ2-6; D gene ambiguous. Trimming took off 6 bases at V and 2 bases at J, with 11 bases between the two ends. This CDR3 contains 15 residues. CDR3: CASSPRRPGANVLTF. Here the CDR3 DNA reads TGTGCCAGCAGCCCTAGAAGACCTGGGGCCAACGTCCTGACTTTC.

This clonotype was picked up a small number of times. The chain links TRBV30 to TRBJ2-5; D gene uncertain. The CDR3 sequence is 10 residues long. CDR1 and CDR2 (germline): GTSNPN, SVGIG (reference sequence). The V end was cut by 8 bases, the J end by 2 bases, with 6 bases between. The CDR3 nucleotides are TGTGCCGTGCGGCAAGAGACCCAGTACTTC. This codes for CAVRQETQYF.

Only a few counts were recorded for this clonotype. One junction end disagrees with the germline gene, perhaps due to a read error. The rearrangement links TRBV7-9 to TRBJ2-5, with 10 bases identical to TRBD2. Germline CDR1 is SEHNR and CDR2 is FQNEAQ (reference sequence). The CDR3 totals 13 residues. CDR3 sequence: CASSLAGVETQYF. The CDR3 region has the DNA TGTGCCAGCAGCCTAGCGGGAGTAGAGACCCAGTACTTC. Full variable domain (remainder filled in from reference TRBV7-9 and TRBJ2-5): DTGVSQNPRHKITKRGQNVTFRCDPISEHNRLYWYRQTLGQGPEFLTYFQNEAQLEKSRLLSDRFSAERPKGSFSTLEIQRTEQGDSAMYLCASSLAGVETQYFGPGTRLLVL.